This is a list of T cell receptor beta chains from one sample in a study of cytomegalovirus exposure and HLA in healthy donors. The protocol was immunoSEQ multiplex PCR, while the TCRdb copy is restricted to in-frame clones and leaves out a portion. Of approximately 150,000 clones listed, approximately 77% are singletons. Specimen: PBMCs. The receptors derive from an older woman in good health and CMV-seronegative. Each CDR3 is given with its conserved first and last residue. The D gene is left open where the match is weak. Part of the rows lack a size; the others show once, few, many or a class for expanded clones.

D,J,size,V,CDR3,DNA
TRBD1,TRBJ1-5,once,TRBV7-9,CASSQGAESNQPQHF,TGTGCCAGCAGCCAGGGGGCCGAGAGCAATCAGCCCCAGCATTTT
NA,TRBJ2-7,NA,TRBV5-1,CASSLGQVQATYEQYF,TGCGCCAGCAGCTTGGGACAGGTCCAGGCCACCTACGAGCAGTACTTC
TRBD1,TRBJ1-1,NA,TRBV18,CASSLGQGVTEAFF,TGTGCCAGCTCACTTGGACAGGGCGTCACTGAAGCTTTCTTT
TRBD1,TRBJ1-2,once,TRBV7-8,CASSLETGNGYTF,TGTGCCAGCAGCTTAGAGACAGGGAATGGCTACACCTTC
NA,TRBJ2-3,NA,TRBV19,CASSPGQGAQITQYF,TGTGCCAGTAGTCCCGGCCAGGGTGCACAGATTACGCAGTATTTT
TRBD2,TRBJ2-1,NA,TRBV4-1,CASSHAGTSGSSSYNEQFF,TGCGCCAGCAGCCACGCCGGGACTAGCGGATCCAGCTCCTACAATGAGCAGTTCTTC
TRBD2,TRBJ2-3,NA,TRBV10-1,CASAGGRVTDTQYF,TGCGCTTCGGCGGGAGGTAGAGTCACAGATACGCAGTATTTT
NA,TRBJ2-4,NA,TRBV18,CASSPPFQVPKNIQYF,TGTGCCAGCTCACCACCTTTCCAGGTTCCCAAAAACATTCAGTACTTC
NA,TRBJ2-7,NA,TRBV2,CASSANSYEQYF,TGTGCCAGTTCCGCGAACTCCTACGAGCAGTACTTC
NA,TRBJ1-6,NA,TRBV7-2,CASSLGGTASPLHF,TGTGCCAGCAGCTTGGGGGGGACTGCGTCACCCCTCCACTTT
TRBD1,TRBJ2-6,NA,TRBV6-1,CASSEAGGSLSGANVLTF,TGTGCCAGCAGTGAGGCAGGGGGCTCTCTCTCTGGGGCCAACGTCCTGACTTTC
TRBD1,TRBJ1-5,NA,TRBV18,CASSPPPGQGVSQPQHF,TGTGCCAGCTCACCTCCCCCGGGACAGGGGGTTTCTCAGCCCCAGCATTTT
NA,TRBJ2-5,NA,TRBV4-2,CASRPFGQLPKVQETQYF,TGTGCCAGCAGACCCTTCGGACAGCTCCCAAAAGTTCAAGAGACCCAGTACTTC
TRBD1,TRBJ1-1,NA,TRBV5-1,CASTDRGVWGMNTEAFF,TGCGCCAGCACCGACAGGGGGGTTTGGGGTATGAACACTGAAGCTTTCTTT
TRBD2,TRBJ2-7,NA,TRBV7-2,CASSFTGTSGTSYEQYF,TGTGCCAGCAGCTTTACCGGGACTAGCGGGACATCCTACGAGCAGTACTTC
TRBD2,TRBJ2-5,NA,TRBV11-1,CASSLRKRGEETQYF,TGTGCCAGCAGCTTGAGGAAGCGGGGAGAAGAGACCCAGTACTTC
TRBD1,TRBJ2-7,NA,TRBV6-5,CASSSRTGGYEQYF,TGTGCCAGCAGTTCTCGGACAGGGGGCTACGAGCAGTACTTC
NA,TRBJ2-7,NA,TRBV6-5,CASSFHRTRGEQYF,TGTGCCAGCAGTTTCCACAGGACAAGGGGCGAGCAGTACTTC
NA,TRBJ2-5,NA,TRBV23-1,CASSRTRVEETQYF,TGCGCCAGCAGTCGCACCAGGGTTGAAGAGACCCAGTACTTC
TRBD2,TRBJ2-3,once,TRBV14,CASSPASGGITDTQYF,TGTGCCAGCAGCCCCGCTAGCGGGGGAATCACAGATACGCAGTATTTT
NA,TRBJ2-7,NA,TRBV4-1,CASSQDPLVYEQYF,TGCGCCAGCAGCCAAGATCCCCTAGTCTACGAGCAGTACTTC
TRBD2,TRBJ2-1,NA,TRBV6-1,CASSDRLAGGDNEQFF,TGTGCCAGCAGTGACAGATTAGCGGGAGGGGACAATGAGCAGTTCTTC
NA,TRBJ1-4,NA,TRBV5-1,CASSLGRERTNEKLFF,TGCGCCAGCAGCTTAGGCAGGGAAAGAACTAATGAAAAACTGTTTTTT
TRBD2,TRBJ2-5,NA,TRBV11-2,CASSRTSGGPVETQYF,TGTGCCAGCAGCCGTACTAGCGGGGGGCCTGTGGAGACCCAGTACTTC
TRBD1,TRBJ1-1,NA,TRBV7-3,CASSLQGAEGSTNTEAFF,TGTGCCAGCAGCTTACAGGGGGCTGAAGGGTCGACGAACACTGAAGCTTTCTTT
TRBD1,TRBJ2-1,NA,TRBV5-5,CASSPTGTGNNEQFF,TGTGCCAGCAGCCCGACCGGGACAGGGAACAATGAGCAGTTCTTC
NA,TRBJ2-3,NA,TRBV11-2,CASSSPWRTDTQYF,TGTGCCAGCAGCTCCCCCTGGCGCACAGATACGCAGTATTTT
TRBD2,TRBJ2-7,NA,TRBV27,CASSLRLAGGTEQYF,TGTGCCAGCAGTTTAAGGCTAGCGGGAGGGACCGAGCAGTACTTC
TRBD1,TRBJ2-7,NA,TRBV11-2,CASRQPGTGEYEQYF,TGTGCCAGCAGACAACCCGGGACAGGGGAATACGAGCAGTACTTC
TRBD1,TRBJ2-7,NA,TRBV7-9,CASRTGVEQYF,TGTGCCAGCAGAACAGGGGTCGAGCAGTACTTC
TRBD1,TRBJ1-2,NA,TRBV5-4,CASSPGRDRVGYGYTF,TGTGCCAGCAGCCCTGGTCGGGACAGGGTTGGCTATGGCTACACCTTC
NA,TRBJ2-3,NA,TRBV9,CASTGGPSDTQYF,TGTGCCAGCACCGGGGGGCCGTCAGATACGCAGTATTTT
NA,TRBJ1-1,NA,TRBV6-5,CASSYSRQMNTEAFF,TGTGCCAGCAGTTACTCCCGACAAATGAACACTGAAGCTTTCTTT
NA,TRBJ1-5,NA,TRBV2,CASSEQSWQPQHF,TGTGCCAGCAGTGAGCAGTCTTGGCAGCCCCAGCATTTT
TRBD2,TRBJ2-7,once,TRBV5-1,CASSPGRPGSEQYF,TGCGCCAGCAGCCCCGGGAGGCCGGGTAGCGAGCAGTACTTC
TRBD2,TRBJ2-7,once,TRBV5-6,CASSLEVRGNSYEQYF,TGTGCCAGCAGCTTGGAAGTGCGGGGGAACTCCTACGAGCAGTACTTC
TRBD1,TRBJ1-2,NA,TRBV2,CASSEAGQYGYTF,TGTGCCAGCAGTGAAGCGGGACAGTATGGCTACACCTTC
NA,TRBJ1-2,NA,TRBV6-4,CASSDGREYGYTF,TGTGCCAGCAGTGACGGCAGGGAATATGGCTACACCTTC
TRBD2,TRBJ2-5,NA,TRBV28,CASSLAGLADQETQYF,TGTGCCAGCAGTTTGGCGGGACTAGCGGACCAAGAGACCCAGTACTTC
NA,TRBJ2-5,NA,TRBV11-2,CASSSTRGLTETQYF,TGTGCCAGCAGCTCTACTCGCGGGCTGACAGAGACCCAGTACTTC
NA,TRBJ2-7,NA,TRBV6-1,CASRLQGAAIYEQYF,TGTGCCAGCAGGTTACAGGGCGCTGCGATCTACGAGCAGTACTTC
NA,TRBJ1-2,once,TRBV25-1,CASSKDAYGYTF,TGTGCCAGTAGCAAAGATGCCTATGGCTACACCTTC
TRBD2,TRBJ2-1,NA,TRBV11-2,CASSFTPASGGGAQIF,TGTGCCAGCAGCTTCACCCCGGCTAGCGGGGGTGGGGCCCAAATCTTC
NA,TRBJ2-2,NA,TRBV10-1,CASSRNTGELFF,TGCGCCAGCAGTCGGAACACCGGGGAGCTGTTTTTT
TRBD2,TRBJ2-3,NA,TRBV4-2,CASSQSGSWADTQYF,TGTGCCAGCAGCCAAAGCGGGAGTTGGGCAGATACGCAGTATTTT
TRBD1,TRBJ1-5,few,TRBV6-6,CATMGQASNQPQHF,TGTGCCACCATGGGACAGGCTAGCAATCAGCCCCAGCATTTT